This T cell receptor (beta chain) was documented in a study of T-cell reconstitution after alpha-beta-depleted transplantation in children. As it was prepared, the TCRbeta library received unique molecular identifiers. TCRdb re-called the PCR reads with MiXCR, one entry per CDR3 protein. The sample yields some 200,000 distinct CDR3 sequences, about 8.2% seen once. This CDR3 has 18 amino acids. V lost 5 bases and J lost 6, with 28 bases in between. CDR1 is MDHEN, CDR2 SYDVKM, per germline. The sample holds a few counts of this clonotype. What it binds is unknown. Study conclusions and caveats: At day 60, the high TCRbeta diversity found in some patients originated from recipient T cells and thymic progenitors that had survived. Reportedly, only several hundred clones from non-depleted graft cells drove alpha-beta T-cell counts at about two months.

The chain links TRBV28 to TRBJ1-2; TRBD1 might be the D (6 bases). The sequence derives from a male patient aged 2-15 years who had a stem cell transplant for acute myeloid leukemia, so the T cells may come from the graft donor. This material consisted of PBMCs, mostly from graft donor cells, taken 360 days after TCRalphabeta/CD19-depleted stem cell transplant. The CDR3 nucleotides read TGTGCCAGCAGTGTGTCGGGACTACAGGGACCTTATGATAATGGCTACACCTTC. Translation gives CASSVSGLQGPYDNGYTF.